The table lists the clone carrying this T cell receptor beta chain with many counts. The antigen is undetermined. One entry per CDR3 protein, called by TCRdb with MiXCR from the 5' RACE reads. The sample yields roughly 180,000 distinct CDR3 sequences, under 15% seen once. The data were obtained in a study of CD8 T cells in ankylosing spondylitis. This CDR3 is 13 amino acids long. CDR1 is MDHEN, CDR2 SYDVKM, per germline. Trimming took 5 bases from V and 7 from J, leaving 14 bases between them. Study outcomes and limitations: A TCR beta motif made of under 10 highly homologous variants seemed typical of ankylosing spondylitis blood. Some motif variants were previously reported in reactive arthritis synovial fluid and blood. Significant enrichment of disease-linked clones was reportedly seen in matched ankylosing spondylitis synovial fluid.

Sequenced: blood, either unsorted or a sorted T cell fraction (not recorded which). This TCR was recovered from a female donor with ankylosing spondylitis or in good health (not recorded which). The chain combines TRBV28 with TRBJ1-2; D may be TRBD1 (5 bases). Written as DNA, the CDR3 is TGTGCCAGCAGTCCGCCCAGGGCGGGTGGCTACACCTTC. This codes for CASSPPRAGGYTF.